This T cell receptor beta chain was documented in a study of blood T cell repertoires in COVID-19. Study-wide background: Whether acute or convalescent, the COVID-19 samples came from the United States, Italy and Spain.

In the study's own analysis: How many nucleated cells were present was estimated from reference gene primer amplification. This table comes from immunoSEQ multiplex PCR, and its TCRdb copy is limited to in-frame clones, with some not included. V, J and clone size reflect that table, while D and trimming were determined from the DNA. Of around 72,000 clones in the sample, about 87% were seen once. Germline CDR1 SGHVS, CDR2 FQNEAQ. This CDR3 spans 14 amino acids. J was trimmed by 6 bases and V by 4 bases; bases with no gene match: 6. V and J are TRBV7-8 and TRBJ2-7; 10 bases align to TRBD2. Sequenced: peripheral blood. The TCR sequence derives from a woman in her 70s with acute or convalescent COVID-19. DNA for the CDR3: TGTGCCAGCAGCTCCGGAGCGGGGGGGCGCGAGCAGTACTTC. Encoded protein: CASSSGAGGREQYF.